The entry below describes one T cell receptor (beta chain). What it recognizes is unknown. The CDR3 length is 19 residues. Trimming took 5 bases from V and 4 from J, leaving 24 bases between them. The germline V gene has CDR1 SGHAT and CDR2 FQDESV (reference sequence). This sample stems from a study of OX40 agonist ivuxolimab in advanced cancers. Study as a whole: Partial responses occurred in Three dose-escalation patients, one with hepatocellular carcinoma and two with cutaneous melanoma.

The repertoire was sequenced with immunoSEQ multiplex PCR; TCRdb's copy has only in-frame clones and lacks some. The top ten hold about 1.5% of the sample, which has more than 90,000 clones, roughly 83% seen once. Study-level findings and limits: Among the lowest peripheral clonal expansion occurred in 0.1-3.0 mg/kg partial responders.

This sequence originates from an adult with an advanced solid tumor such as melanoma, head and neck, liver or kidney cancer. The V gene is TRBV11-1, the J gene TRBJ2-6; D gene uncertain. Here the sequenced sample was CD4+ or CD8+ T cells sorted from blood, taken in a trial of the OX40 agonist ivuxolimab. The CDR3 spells CASSPSRMRIVVGANVLTF. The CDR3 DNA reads TGTGCCAGCAGCCCCAGTCGTATGAGGATCGTGGTGGGGGCCAACGTCCTGACTTTC. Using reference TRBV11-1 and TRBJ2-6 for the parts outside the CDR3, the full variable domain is EAEVAQSPRYKITEKSQAVAFWCDPISGHATLYWYRQILGQGPELLVQFQDESVVDDSQLPKDRFSAERLKGVDSTLKIQPAELGDSAMYLCASSPSRMRIVVGANVLTFGAGSRLTVL.